The present T cell receptor beta chain was sequenced within a study of post-analysis software for immune sequencing data. Across the whole study: In terms of disease course, relapsing-remitting, secondary progressive and progressive-relapsing multiple sclerosis were included. Regarding the study as a whole: About 5 TRBV segments, including TRBV5-6, TRBV5-1 and TRBV20-1, were more frequent in patients than controls. Controls significantly exceeded multiple sclerosis patients in normalized Chao1 diversity. When the samples were clustered directly with F measure, those that had been prepared in the same batch showed strong co-clustering.

Worth noting for this clonotype: What it binds is unknown.

CDR3 size: 14 residues. Germline assignment: CDR1 SGHTA and CDR2 FQGNSA. V gave up 6 bases and J gave up 3 bases; unmatched junction bases: 3. Unique molecular identifiers had been added to the TCR beta cDNA libraries. Out of 1 to 10 million T cells, some 500,000 cDNA molecules were generated. TCRdb re-analysed the PCR reads in MiXCR, keeping a single row per CDR3 protein. The repertoire holds roughly 540,000 distinct CDR3 sequences, with around 34% as singletons. This chain joins TRBV7-2 and TRBJ1-3; 9 bases are a match to TRBD1. Sequencing input: blood. The sequence was collected from a girl between 2 and 17 years old with multiple sclerosis. CDR3 nucleotides: TGTGCCAGCAGTAGGACAGGGGTTGGAAACACCATATATTTT. As protein: CASSRTGVGNTIYF. The entire variable domain, with the rest obtained from reference TRBV7-2 and TRBJ1-3, is as follows: GAGVSQSPSNKVTEKGKDVELRCDPISGHTALYWYRQSLGQGLEFLIYFQGNSAPDKSGLPSDRFSAERTGGSVSTLTIQRTQQEDSAVYLCASSRTGVGNTIYFGEGSWLTVV.